A selection of T cell receptor beta chains follows, all from one sample in a study of patients and donors after allogeneic stem cell transplantation. MiXCR, run by TCRdb on the RT-PCR reads, gives a single entry per CDR3 protein. This sample has roughly 940,000 distinct CDR3 sequences, with 15% to 20% found just once. Sequenced sample: blood, either unsorted or a sorted T cell fraction (not recorded which). Source of these receptors: a human donor who was either an allogeneic HSCT recipient or a stem cell or donor lymphocyte infusion donor (not recorded which). It is not recorded whose cells these are; they may come from a transplant donor. The CDR3 runs from the conserved cysteine through the conserved F or W. The D gene is left open where the match is weak. Expanded clones are given a class, and other clones once, few, many or no size at all.

clone size: -; J gene: TRBJ2-7; D gene: -; V gene: TRBV20-1; CDR3 protein: CSAIPGRSYEQYF; CDR3 DNA: TGCAGTGCAATACCAGGCCGCTCCTACGAGCAGTACTTC
clone size: few; J gene: TRBJ2-7; D gene: TRBD2; V gene: TRBV7-6; CDR3 protein: CASSLTLAGGSYEQYF; CDR3 DNA: TGTGCCAGCAGCTTGACCCTAGCGGGAGGTTCCTACGAGCAGTACTTC
clone size: many; J gene: TRBJ2-1; D gene: TRBD1; V gene: TRBV24-1; CDR3 protein: CATGQGINNEQFF; CDR3 DNA: TGTGCCACCGGACAGGGTATCAACAATGAGCAGTTCTTC
clone size: few; J gene: TRBJ1-2; D gene: -; V gene: TRBV12-3/TRBV12-4; CDR3 protein: CASSLKVYGYTF; CDR3 DNA: TGTGCCAGCAGTTTAAAGGTCTATGGCTACACCTTC
clone size: few; J gene: TRBJ2-3; D gene: TRBD2; V gene: TRBV7-2; CDR3 protein: CASSLGTSGVTQYF; CDR3 DNA: TGTGCCAGCAGCTTAGGGACTAGCGGGGTCACGCAGTATTTT
clone size: few; J gene: TRBJ2-7; D gene: TRBD2; V gene: TRBV4-2; CDR3 protein: CASSPSGGSSYEQYF; CDR3 DNA: TGTGCCAGCAGTCCAAGCGGGGGCAGCTCCTACGAGCAGTACTTC
clone size: many; J gene: TRBJ2-5; D gene: TRBD2; V gene: TRBV9; CDR3 protein: CASSAATLLAGQETQYF; CDR3 DNA: TGTGCCAGCAGCGCCGCGACCTTACTAGCGGGGCAAGAGACCCAGTACTTC
clone size: -; J gene: TRBJ1-1; D gene: -; V gene: TRBV27; CDR3 protein: CASSFQYGGVNTEAFF; CDR3 DNA: TGTGCCAGCAGTTTCCAGTACGGGGGCGTGAACACTGAAGCTTTCTTT
clone size: -; J gene: TRBJ2-1; D gene: TRBD2; V gene: TRBV10-3; CDR3 protein: CAITGSSGGAPNEQFF; CDR3 DNA: TGTGCCATCACGGGGTCTAGCGGGGGGGCTCCCAATGAGCAGTTCTTC
clone size: few; J gene: TRBJ2-2; D gene: TRBD2; V gene: TRBV12-3/TRBV12-4; CDR3 protein: CASRPGLAGGPVTGELFF; CDR3 DNA: TGTGCCAGCAGGCCGGGACTAGCGGGAGGGCCGGTAACCGGGGAGCTGTTTTTT